This paragraph reports one TCR beta chain. Its specificity is unknown. Expressed TCRB transcripts were sequenced after all isolated RNA was converted to cDNA. Some 3.6 million reads on average were seen across naive, central memory and regulatory T cell samples. Sequencing was performed with immunoSEQ multiplex PCR; in TCRdb, only in-frame clones are kept and a portion is missing. The sample lists some 240,000 clones, 15% to 20% occurring once. These data originate in a study of beta chain features in type 1 diabetes. Regarding the study as a whole: Since sequencing was performed on cDNA, cells with high TCR expression could be over-represented. For type 1 diabetes patients, VDJ junctions showed fewer insertions and more deletions. Type 1 diabetes patients had moderately but significantly shorter TCRB CDR3s in all four CD4+ subsets.

The germline V gene encodes CDR1 MNHEY and CDR2 SMNVEV (reference sequence). The CDR3 contains 14 residues. V was cut by 2 bases and J by 6 bases, with 13 bases left in between. The collection from each donor was one heparinised blood draw averaging about 116 mL. The source material was naive CD4+ T cells from blood. This clonotype was obtained from a man aged 30 to 39 with type 1 diabetes. The chain couples TRBV27 to TRBJ2-5, with D perhaps TRBD2 (5 bases). The CDR3 protein is CASSLSSGRKTQYF. The CDR3 DNA reads as TGTGCCAGCAGTTTAAGTTCTGGGAGAAAGACCCAGTACTTC.